The T cell receptor (beta chain) described here comes from a study of cytomegalovirus exposure and HLA in healthy donors. This clone was counted at least ten times. What it recognizes is unknown. Study outcomes and limitations: In a later analysis, DRB1 alleles had the most associated TCRs; HLA-C alleles the fewest.

Both 60 Vbeta primers and 13 Jbeta primers went into the PCR. Assay: immunoSEQ multiplex PCR; the TCRdb copy retains only in-frame clones and omits some. The repertoire holds about 170,000 clones, with 80% to 90% as singletons. This TCR was sampled from a woman between 18 and 29 years old in good health and CMV-seronegative. Sequenced: PBMCs.

The CDR3 nucleotides are TGTGCCATCAGCCCGACTAGCGGTGCGGGTGAGCAGTTCTTC. Its translation is CAISPTSGAGEQFF. The chain carries TRBV10-3 and TRBJ2-1, with TRBD2 matching 9 bases. V shed 6 bases and J 9 bases; nucleotides not matched to a gene: 9. Germline values: CDR1 ENHRY, CDR2 SYGVKD. The CDR3 is 14 amino acids.